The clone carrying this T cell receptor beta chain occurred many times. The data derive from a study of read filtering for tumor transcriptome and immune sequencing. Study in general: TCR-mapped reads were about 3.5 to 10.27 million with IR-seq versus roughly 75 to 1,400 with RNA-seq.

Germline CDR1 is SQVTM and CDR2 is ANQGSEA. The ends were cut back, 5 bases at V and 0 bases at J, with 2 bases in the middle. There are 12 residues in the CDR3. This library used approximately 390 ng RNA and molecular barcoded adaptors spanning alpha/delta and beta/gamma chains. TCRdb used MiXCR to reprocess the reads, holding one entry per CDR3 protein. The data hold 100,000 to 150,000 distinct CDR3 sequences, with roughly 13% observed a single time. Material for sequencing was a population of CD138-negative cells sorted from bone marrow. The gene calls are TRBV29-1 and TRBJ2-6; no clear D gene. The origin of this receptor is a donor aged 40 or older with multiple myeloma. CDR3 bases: TGCAGCGTTTACTCTGGGGCCAACGTCCTGACTTTC. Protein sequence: CSVYSGANVLTF.